The next 5 T cell receptor beta chains were all read from a single sample in a study of response to subunit inactivated influenza vaccine. In TCRdb, the RT-PCR reads were re-called with MiXCR into one record per CDR3 protein. The sample carries 700,000 to 800,000 distinct CDR3 sequences, about a fifth recorded once. The sample consisted of PBMCs from blood, taken less than 6 days after vaccination. All receptors come from a man over 45 who received an inactivated influenza vaccine.

The rearrangement uses TRBV6-5 and TRBJ2-5; TRBD2 matches at 9 bases. This CDR3 is built from 15 residues. From germline, CDR1 is MNHEY and CDR2 SVGAGI. After removal of 4 bases from V and 3 bases from J, the junction contained 6 bases not matched to a gene. The CDR3 here is CASSSGTSFEETQYF. The DNA of the CDR3 is TGTGCCAGCAGTTCCGGGACTAGCTTCGAAGAGACCCAGTACTTC.

In this sample, this clonotype turned up a few times. The V and J genes are TRBV18 and TRBJ2-6; 8 nucleotides agree with TRBD1. This CDR3 has 17 amino acids. With V trimmed by 3 bases and J by 0 bases, 4 bases remained unmatched. CDR1 is KGHSH and CDR2 is LQKENI in the germline V gene. CDR3: CASSPGQGFSGANVLTF. In nucleotides, the CDR3 is TGTGCCAGCTCACCTGGACAGGGATTCTCTGGGGCCAACGTCCTGACTTTC.

This clonotype was detected a few times. The chain recombines TRBV7-9 with TRBJ2-3, with TRBD1 matching 9 bases. J lost 3 bases, V lost 5 bases, and 12 bases had no gene match. CDR1 SEHNR and CDR2 FQNEAQ come from the germline V gene (reference sequence). CDR3 length: 17 residues. As DNA, the CDR3 is TGTGCCAGCAGCCTGCCCCTATCAGGACAGGGGACAGATACGCAGTATTTT. Translation: CASSLPLSGQGTDTQYF.

The chain recombines TRBV28 with TRBJ1-5; D is unclear. The CDR3 extends over 14 amino acids. Germline V gene data show CDR1 as MDHEN and CDR2 as SYDVKM. V was clipped by 7 bases and J by 4 bases, with 14 bases between them. The CDR3 DNA follows: TGTGCCAGCACCCTGGAGGTGGCGAATCAGCCCCAGCATTTT. Its translation: CASTLEVANQPQHF.

J is TRBJ2-5 and V is TRBV6-2 or TRBV6-3; D perhaps matches TRBD2 (6 bases). The CDR3 runs to 13 residues. The germline V gene has CDR1 MNHEY and CDR2 SVGEGT. The germline V and J ends were trimmed by 8 bases and 5 bases, with 15 bases remaining between them. Here the CDR3 reads CASVRTKVETQYF. The CDR3 DNA sequence: TGTGCCAGCGTCAGGACTAAGGTTGAGACCCAGTACTTC.